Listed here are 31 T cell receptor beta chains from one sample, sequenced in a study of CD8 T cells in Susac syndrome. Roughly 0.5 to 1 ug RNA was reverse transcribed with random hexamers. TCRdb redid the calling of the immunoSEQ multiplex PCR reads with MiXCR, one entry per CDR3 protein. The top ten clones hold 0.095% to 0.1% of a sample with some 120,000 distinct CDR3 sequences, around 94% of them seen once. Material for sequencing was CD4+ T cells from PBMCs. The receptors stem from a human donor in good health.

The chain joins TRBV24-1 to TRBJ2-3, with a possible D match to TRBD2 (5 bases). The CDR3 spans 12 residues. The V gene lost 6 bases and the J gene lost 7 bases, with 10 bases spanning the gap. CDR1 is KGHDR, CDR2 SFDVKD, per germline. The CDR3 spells CATSRDGNTQYF. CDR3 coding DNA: TGTGCCACCAGTCGCGACGGGAATACGCAGTATTTT.

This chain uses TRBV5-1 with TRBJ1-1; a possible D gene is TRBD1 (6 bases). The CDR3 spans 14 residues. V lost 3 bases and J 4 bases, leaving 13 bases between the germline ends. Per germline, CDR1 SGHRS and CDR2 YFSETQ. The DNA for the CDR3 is TGCGCCAGCAGCTCCCAGGGGATGGGCACTGAAGCTTTCTTT. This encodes CASSSQGMGTEAFF. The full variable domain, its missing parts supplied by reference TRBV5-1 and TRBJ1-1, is KAGVTQTPRYLIKTRGQQVTLSCSPISGHRSVSWYQQTPGQGLQFLFEYFSETQRNKGNFPGRFSGRQFSNSRSEMNVSTLELGDSALYLCASSSQGMGTEAFFGQGTRLTVV.

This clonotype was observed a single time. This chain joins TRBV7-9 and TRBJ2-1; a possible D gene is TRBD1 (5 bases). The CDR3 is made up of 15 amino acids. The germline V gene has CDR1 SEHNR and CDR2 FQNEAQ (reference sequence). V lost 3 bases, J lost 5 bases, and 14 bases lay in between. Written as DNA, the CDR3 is TGTGCCAGCAGCTTTCAGCAGGGAAGAAACAATGAGCAGTTCTTC. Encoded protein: CASSFQQGRNNEQFF.

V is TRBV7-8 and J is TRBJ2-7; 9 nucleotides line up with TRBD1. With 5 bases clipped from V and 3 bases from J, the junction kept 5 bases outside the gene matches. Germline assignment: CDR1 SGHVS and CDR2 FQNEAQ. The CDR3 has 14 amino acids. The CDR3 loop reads CASSKGQGYYEQYF. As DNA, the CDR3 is TGTGCCAGCAGCAAGGGACAGGGCTACTACGAGCAGTACTTC. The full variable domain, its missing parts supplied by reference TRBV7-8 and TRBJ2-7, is GAGVSQSPRYKVAKRGQDVALRCDPISGHVSLFWYQQALGQGPEFLTYFQNEAQLDKSGLPSDRFFAERPEGSVSTLKIQRTQQEDSAVYLCASSKGQGYYEQYFGPGTRLTVT.

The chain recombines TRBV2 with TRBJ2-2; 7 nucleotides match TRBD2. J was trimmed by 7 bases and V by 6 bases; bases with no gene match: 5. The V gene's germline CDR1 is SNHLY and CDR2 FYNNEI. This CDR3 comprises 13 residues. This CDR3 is CASSPGEGGELFF. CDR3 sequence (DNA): TGTGCCAGCAGCCCTGGGGAGGGCGGGGAGCTGTTTTTT.

Written as DNA, the CDR3 is TGTGCCAGCAGCTCTGACAGGGGACCGAACACCGGGGAGCTGTTTTTT. The encoded protein is CASSSDRGPNTGELFF. The chain employs TRBV5-4 and TRBJ2-2; 8 nucleotides line up with TRBD1. The length of the CDR3 is 16 residues. CDR1 and CDR2 from the germline V gene are SGHNT and YYREEE (reference sequence). The junction had 4 bases not matched to a gene; V was cut back by 3 bases and J by 0 bases.

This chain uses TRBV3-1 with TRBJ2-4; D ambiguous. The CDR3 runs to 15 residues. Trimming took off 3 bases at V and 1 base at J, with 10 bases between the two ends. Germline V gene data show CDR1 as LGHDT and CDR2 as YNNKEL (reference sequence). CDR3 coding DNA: TGTGCCAGCAGCCAGTTGACTTCCGCCAAAAACATTCAGTACTTC. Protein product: CASSQLTSAKNIQYF.

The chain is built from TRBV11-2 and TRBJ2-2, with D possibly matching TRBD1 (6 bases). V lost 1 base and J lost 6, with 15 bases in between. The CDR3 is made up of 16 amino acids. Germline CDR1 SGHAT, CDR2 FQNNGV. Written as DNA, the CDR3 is TGTGCCAGCAGCTTAGGAGGGGGAGAAGGGGCCGGGGAGCTGTTTTTT. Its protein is CASSLGGGEGAGELFF.

The CDR3 bases are TGCAGTGCTAGATATCCTAGTGGCGGGAGAATCGATGAGCAGTTCTTC. Protein sequence: CSARYPSGGRIDEQFF. The rearrangement links TRBV20-1 to TRBJ2-1; 7 bases map to TRBD2. V was clipped by 2 bases and J by 8 bases; unmatched bases: 15. The V gene's germline CDR1 is DFQATT and CDR2 SNEGSKA (reference sequence). There are 16 residues in the CDR3.

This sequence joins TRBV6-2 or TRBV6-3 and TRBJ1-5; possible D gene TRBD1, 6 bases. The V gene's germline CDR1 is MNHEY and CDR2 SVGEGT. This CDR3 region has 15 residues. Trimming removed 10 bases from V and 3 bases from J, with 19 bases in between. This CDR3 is CATAETTGVNQPQHF. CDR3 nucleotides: TGTGCCACTGCAGAGACGACAGGCGTCAATCAGCCCCAGCATTTT.

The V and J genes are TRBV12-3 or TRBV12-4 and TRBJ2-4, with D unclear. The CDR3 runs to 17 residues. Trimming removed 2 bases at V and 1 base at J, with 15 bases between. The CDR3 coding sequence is TGTGCCAGCAGTTTAACCGGCGTGGGCGCTGCCAAAAACATTCAGTACTTC. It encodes CASSLTGVGAAKNIQYF.

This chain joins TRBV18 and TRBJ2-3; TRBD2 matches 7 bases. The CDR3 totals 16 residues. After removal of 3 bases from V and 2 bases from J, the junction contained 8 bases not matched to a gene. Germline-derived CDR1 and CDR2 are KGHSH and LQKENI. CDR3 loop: CASSPRSGDYTDTQYF. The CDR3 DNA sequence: TGTGCCAGCTCACCGAGAAGCGGGGATTACACAGATACGCAGTATTTT.

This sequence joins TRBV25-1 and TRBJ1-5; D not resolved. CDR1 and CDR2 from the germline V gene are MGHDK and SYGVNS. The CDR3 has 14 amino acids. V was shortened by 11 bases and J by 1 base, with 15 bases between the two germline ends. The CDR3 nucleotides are TGTGCCTCCTCCCGCCCCGGGAGCAATCAGCCCCAGCATTTT. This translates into CASSRPGSNQPQHF.

The CDR3 DNA sequence: TGTGCCATCAGGGGACAGGGCCAAGAGACCCAGTACTTC. Translation: CAIRGQGQETQYF. The genes are TRBV10-3 and TRBJ2-5; 9 positions match TRBD1. The CDR3 is 13 amino acids. Germline CDR1 and CDR2: ENHRY and SYGVKD. V was pared by 6 bases and J by 1 base, with 0 bases of the junction left unmatched.

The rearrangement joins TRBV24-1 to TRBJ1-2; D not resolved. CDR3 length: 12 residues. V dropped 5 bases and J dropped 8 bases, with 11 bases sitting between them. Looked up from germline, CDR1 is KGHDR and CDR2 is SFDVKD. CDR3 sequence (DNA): TGTGCCACCAGTGCTAAGGAGTGGGGCTACACCTTC. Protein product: CATSAKEWGYTF.

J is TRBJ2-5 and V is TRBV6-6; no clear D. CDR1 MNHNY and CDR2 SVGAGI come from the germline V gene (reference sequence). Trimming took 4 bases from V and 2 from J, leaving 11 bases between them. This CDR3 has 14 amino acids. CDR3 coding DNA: TGTGCCAGCAGTTTAAGTGGGAAACAAGAGACCCAGTACTTC. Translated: CASSLSGKQETQYF.

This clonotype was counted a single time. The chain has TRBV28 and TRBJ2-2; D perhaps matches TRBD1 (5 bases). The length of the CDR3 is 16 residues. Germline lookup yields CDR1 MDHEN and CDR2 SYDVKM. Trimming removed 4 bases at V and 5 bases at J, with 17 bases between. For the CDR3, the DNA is TGTGCCAGCAGTTCCATCCGGCCAGGGCCAACCGGGGAGCTGTTTTTT. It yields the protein CASSSIRPGPTGELFF. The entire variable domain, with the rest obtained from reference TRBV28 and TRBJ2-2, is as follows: DVKVTQSSRYLVKRTGEKVFLECVQDMDHENMFWYRQDPGLGLRLIYFSYDVKMKEKGDIPEGYSVSREKKERFSLILESASTNQTSMYLCASSSIRPGPTGELFFGEGSRLTVL.

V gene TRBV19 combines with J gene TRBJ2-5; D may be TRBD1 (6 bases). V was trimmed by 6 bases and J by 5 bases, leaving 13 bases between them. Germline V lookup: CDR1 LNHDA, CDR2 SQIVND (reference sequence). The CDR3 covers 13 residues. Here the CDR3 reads CASSLTGPETQYF. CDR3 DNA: TGTGCCAGTAGCCTAACAGGGCCTGAGACCCAGTACTTC.

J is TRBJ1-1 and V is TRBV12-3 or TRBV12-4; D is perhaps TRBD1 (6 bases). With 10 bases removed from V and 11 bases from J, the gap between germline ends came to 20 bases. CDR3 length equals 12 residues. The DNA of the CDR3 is TGTGCCACCGCAGGACAGTCGAAAGAGGCTTTCTTT. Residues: CATAGQSKEAFF.

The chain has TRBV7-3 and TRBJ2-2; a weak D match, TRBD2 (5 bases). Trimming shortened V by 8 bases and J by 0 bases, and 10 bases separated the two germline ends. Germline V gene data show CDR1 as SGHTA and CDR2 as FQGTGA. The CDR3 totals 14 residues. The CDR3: CASGLGANTGELFF. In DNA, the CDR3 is TGTGCCAGCGGGCTGGGAGCGAACACCGGGGAGCTGTTTTTT.

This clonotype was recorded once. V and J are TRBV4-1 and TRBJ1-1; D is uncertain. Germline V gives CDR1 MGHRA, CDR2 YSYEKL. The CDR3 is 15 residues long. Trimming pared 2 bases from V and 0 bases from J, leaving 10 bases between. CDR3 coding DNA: TGCGCCAGCAGCCAAAGTCTCCCCGTGAACACTGAAGCTTTCTTT. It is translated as CASSQSLPVNTEAFF.

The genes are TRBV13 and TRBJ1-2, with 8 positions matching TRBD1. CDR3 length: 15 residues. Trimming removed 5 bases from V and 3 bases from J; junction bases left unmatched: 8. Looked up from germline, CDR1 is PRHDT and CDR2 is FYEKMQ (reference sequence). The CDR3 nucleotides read TGTGCCAGCAGCCGATCCGGGACAGGAGACTATGGCTACACCTTC. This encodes CASSRSGTGDYGYTF.

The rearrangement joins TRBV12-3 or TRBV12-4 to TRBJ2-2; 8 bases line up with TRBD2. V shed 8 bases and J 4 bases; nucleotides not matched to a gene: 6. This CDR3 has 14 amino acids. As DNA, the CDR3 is TGTGCCAGCCGAAGCGGGAGCGGCACCGGGGAGCTGTTTTTT. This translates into CASRSGSGTGELFF.

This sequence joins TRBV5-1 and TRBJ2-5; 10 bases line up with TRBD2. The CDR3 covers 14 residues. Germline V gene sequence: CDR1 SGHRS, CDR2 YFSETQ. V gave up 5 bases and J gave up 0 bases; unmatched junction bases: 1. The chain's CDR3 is CASRLAGHQETQYF. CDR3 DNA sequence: TGCGCCAGCAGACTAGCGGGACACCAAGAGACCCAGTACTTC.

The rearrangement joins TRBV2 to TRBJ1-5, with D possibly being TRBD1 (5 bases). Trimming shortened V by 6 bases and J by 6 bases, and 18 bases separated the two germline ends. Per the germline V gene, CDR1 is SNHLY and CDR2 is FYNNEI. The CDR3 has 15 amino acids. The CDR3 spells CASSPGGGAGQPQHF. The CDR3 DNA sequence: TGTGCCAGCAGCCCCGGGGGGGGAGCGGGTCAGCCCCAGCATTTT.

The CDR3 region is CASSEEQGIPRGTDTQYF. In DNA, the CDR3 is TGTGCCAGCAGTGAAGAGCAGGGCATTCCCCGTGGCACAGATACGCAGTATTTT. The V call is TRBV6-1, the J call TRBJ2-3, with D perhaps matching TRBD1 (5 bases). Trimming left V 1 base short and J 1 base short, with 18 bases between. The CDR3 contains 18 residues. Germline values: CDR1 MNHNS, CDR2 SASEGT.

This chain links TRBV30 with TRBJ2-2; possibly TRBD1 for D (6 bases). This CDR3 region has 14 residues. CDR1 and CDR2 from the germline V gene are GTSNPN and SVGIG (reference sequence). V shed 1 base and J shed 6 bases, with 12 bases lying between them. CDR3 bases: TGTGCCTGGAGTGAGGCAGGGGAAGCCGGGGAGCTGTTTTTT. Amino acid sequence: CAWSEAGEAGELFF.

CDR3 sequence: CASSFGLGETQYF. In DNA form, the CDR3 reads TGTGCCAGCAGTTTCGGACTCGGTGAGACCCAGTACTTC. J is TRBJ2-5 and V is TRBV12-3 or TRBV12-4; weak D call: TRBD2 (5 bases). This CDR3 is 13 amino acids long. Trimming left V 3 bases short and J 5 bases short, with 10 bases between.

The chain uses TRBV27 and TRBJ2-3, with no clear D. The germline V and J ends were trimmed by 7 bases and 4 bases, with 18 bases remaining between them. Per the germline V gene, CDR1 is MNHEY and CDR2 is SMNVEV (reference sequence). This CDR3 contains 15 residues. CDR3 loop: CASTNRRRGADTQYF. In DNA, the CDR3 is TGTGCCAGCACGAATCGTAGACGTGGGGCAGATACGCAGTATTTT.

The CDR3 region is CASSPEKRRPFAYEQYF. In DNA, the CDR3 is TGTGCCAGCAGCCCCGAAAAAAGGCGGCCGTTCGCCTACGAGCAGTACTTC. The chain links TRBV3-1 to TRBJ2-7; unclear D gene. The ends were cut back, 4 bases at V and 2 bases at J, with 21 bases in the middle. The CDR3 extends over 17 amino acids. CDR1 and CDR2 (germline): LGHDT, YNNKEL (reference sequence).

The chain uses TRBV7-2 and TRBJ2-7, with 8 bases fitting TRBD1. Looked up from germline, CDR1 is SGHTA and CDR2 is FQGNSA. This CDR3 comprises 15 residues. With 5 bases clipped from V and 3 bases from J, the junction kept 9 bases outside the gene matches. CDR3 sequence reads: CASSRPETGGYEQYF. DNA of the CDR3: TGTGCCAGCAGCCGGCCCGAAACAGGGGGCTACGAGCAGTACTTC.